Listed below are T cell receptor beta chains from one sample, sequenced in a study of shared clonotypes between healthy human individuals. Only in-frame clones appear in the TCRdb table, and some are missing; sequencing was by immunoSEQ multiplex PCR. Here the sample spans under 600,000 clones, roughly 98% being singletons. Sequencing was done on a sample of naive CD8+ T cells sorted from blood. Source of these receptors: a man under 40 in good health. The CDR3 runs from the conserved cysteine through the conserved F or W. Each record gives: J gene, clone size, D gene, V gene, CDR3 DNA, CDR3 protein. D genes are given only for firm matches. A clone size is listed for some rows: how often the clone was seen (once, few, many), or a class if it is expanded.

J: TRBJ1-1
size: NA
D: NA
V: TRBV7-6
DNA: TGTGCCAGCAGCGCAAGGACACAGGGCCCAAACACTGAAGCTTTCTTT
CDR3: CASSARTQGPNTEAFF

J: TRBJ2-7
size: NA
D: NA
V: TRBV11-2
DNA: TGTGCCAGCACCCTTGGGGGGCTCTCCTACGAGCAGTACTTC
CDR3: CASTLGGLSYEQYF

J: TRBJ2-1
size: NA
D: TRBD1
V: TRBV4-1
DNA: TGCGCCAGCAGTGACAGACAGGGGGTCAATGAGCAGTTCTTC
CDR3: CASSDRQGVNEQFF

J: TRBJ2-3
size: NA
D: NA
V: TRBV27
DNA: TGTGCCAGCAGTTTAAAGGAAGCGGGCCCCCCGAGCACAGATACGCAGTATTTT
CDR3: CASSLKEAGPPSTDTQYF

J: TRBJ2-2
size: NA
D: TRBD2
V: TRBV5-4
DNA: TGTGCCAGTGCAGCTTGGACTAGCGGGAGAGAGGACACCGGGGAGCTGTTTTTT
CDR3: CASAAWTSGREDTGELFF

J: TRBJ2-7
size: NA
D: TRBD2
V: TRBV28
DNA: TGTGCCAGCAGAGATCCGGGACTAGCCGACGAGCAGTACTTC
CDR3: CASRDPGLADEQYF

J: TRBJ2-1
size: once
D: TRBD2
V: TRBV29-1
DNA: TGCAGCGTTGTTCCCTGGTTCGATAGCGGGGGCCATGAGCAGTTCTTC
CDR3: CSVVPWFDSGGHEQFF

J: TRBJ1-1
size: NA
D: NA
V: TRBV5-1
DNA: TGCGCCAGCAGCTTGTCATCATACAACACTGAAGCTTTCTTT
CDR3: CASSLSSYNTEAFF

J: TRBJ2-2
size: NA
D: TRBD1
V: TRBV7-9
DNA: TGTGCCAGCAGCTTGGAAGGGGGCATTCTGTTTTTT
CDR3: CASSLEGGILFF

J: TRBJ2-1
size: NA
D: NA
V: TRBV6-1
DNA: TGTGCCAGCATCAAAGACACGAGCTCCTACAATGAGCAGTTCTTC
CDR3: CASIKDTSSYNEQFF

J: TRBJ2-1
size: NA
D: TRBD2
V: TRBV9
DNA: TGTGCCAGCAGCGACCCAATTCAGCGGGGCAGCTACAATGAGCAGTTCTTC
CDR3: CASSDPIQRGSYNEQFF

J: TRBJ2-7
size: NA
D: NA
V: TRBV14
DNA: TGTGCCAGCAGCCAAGTCTCAGACAACTACGAGCAGTACTTC
CDR3: CASSQVSDNYEQYF

J: TRBJ2-7
size: once
D: NA
V: TRBV18
DNA: TGTGCCAGCTCACCATCCGGGAGCGACTACGAGCAGTACTTC
CDR3: CASSPSGSDYEQYF

J: TRBJ2-6
size: NA
D: NA
V: TRBV7-8
DNA: TGTGCCAGCAGCTTAGGGAGTCCAGGGTTGATTGGGGCCAACGTCCTGACTTTC
CDR3: CASSLGSPGLIGANVLTF

J: TRBJ1-2
size: NA
D: NA
V: TRBV5-1
DNA: TGCGCCAGCAGCCCCGGAGAGACAGACTATGGCTACACCTTC
CDR3: CASSPGETDYGYTF

J: TRBJ1-1
size: once
D: TRBD1
V: TRBV7-9
DNA: TGTGCCAGCGGGACAGGTCATGAAGCTTTCTTT
CDR3: CASGTGHEAFF

J: TRBJ1-1
size: NA
D: NA
V: TRBV4-1
DNA: TGCGCCAGCAGCCAAGATTTAGGCAGGGGCACTGAAGCTTTCTTT
CDR3: CASSQDLGRGTEAFF

J: TRBJ2-3
size: NA
D: TRBD2
V: TRBV10-2
DNA: TGCGCCAGCAGTGACCTAGCGGGGCACACAGATACGCAGTATTTT
CDR3: CASSDLAGHTDTQYF

J: TRBJ2-5
size: few
D: TRBD2
V: TRBV28
DNA: TGTGCCAGCAGTCCGGCGGGACTAGCGGCTCAAGAGACCCAGTACTTC
CDR3: CASSPAGLAAQETQYF

J: TRBJ2-5
size: NA
D: NA
V: TRBV2
DNA: TGTGCCAGCACCGCGTTGCAGGGCCAAGAGACCCAGTACTTC
CDR3: CASTALQGQETQYF

J: TRBJ2-3
size: NA
D: NA
V: TRBV9
DNA: TGTGCCAGCAGCGTAGACGGGAGACCGCTAGATACGCAGTATTTT
CDR3: CASSVDGRPLDTQYF

J: TRBJ2-7
size: NA
D: NA
V: TRBV29-1
DNA: TGCAGCGTTGAAGATAACGAAGGAGACGAGCAGTACTTC
CDR3: CSVEDNEGDEQYF

J: TRBJ2-2
size: once
D: NA
V: TRBV6-5
DNA: TGTGCCAGCAGTTACGTGGCCGGGGAGCTGTTTTTT
CDR3: CASSYVAGELFF

J: TRBJ1-1
size: few
D: NA
V: TRBV2
DNA: TGTGCCCAACACCAGAACACTGAAGCTTTCTTT
CDR3: CAQHQNTEAFF

J: TRBJ2-1
size: NA
D: NA
V: TRBV28
DNA: TGTGCCAGCAGTCAGACACCACAGACAGGCAATGAGCAGTTCTTC
CDR3: CASSQTPQTGNEQFF

J: TRBJ2-2
size: NA
D: NA
V: TRBV29-1
DNA: TGCAGCGTTGTGGGGGAAGACACCGGGGAGCTGTTTTTT
CDR3: CSVVGEDTGELFF

J: TRBJ2-1
size: once
D: TRBD2
V: TRBV9
DNA: TGTGCCAGCAGCCCACACATAGCGGGAGCGACCTACAATGAGCAGTTCTTC
CDR3: CASSPHIAGATYNEQFF

J: TRBJ2-2
size: NA
D: NA
V: TRBV14
DNA: TGTGCCAGCAGCCAAGATCTGGGGTCGTGGGAGCTGTTTTTT
CDR3: CASSQDLGSWELFF

J: TRBJ2-3
size: once
D: TRBD1
V: TRBV15
DNA: TGTGCCACCAGCAGAGAGAGACAGGGGGATGATACGCAGTATTTT
CDR3: CATSRERQGDDTQYF

J: TRBJ2-1
size: NA
D: TRBD2
V: TRBV9
DNA: TGTGCCAGCAGCGTAGTTGTAGCGGGAGATTACAATGAGCAGTTCTTC
CDR3: CASSVVVAGDYNEQFF

J: TRBJ2-5
size: NA
D: NA
V: TRBV7-9
DNA: TGTGCCAGCAGCTCGGGGACATCGGAGACCCAGTACTTC
CDR3: CASSSGTSETQYF

J: TRBJ2-7
size: NA
D: NA
V: TRBV25-1
DNA: TGTGCCAGCAGTGAATTCAAACCCCTAGGATACGAGCAGTACTTC
CDR3: CASSEFKPLGYEQYF

J: TRBJ2-2
size: NA
D: NA
V: TRBV7-9
DNA: TGTGCCAGCAGCTACGACCCCGCCGGGGAGCTGTTTTTT
CDR3: CASSYDPAGELFF